Following are 13 T cell receptor beta chains from one sample sequenced in a study of vaccination and CD4 T cells after COVID-19. These receptors are not linked to any known antigen. As for treatment: approximately nine-day PBMC culture with coronavirus spike peptide pools or control peptides (ViraFEST assay). The Oncomine TCR Beta short-read assay sequenced DNA from cultured CD4+ T cells. TCRdb used MiXCR to reprocess the PCR reads, holding one entry per CDR3 protein. The sample records some 14,000 distinct CDR3 sequences, around 40% being singletons. The input for sequencing was CD4+ T cells from blood, cultured in vitro, taken after SARS-CoV-2 vaccination. These receptor sequences come from a human donor who had recovered from COVID-19.

Sample share makes this clonotype medium-sized. The rearrangement links TRBV24-1 to TRBJ2-3; D is undetermined. CDR1 KGHDR and CDR2 SFDVKD come from the germline V gene. CDR3 length equals 13 residues. Trimming shortened V by 2 bases and J by 4 bases, and 6 bases separated the two germline ends. The CDR3 DNA reads TGTGCCACCAGTGATTACCCCTCAGATACGCAGTATTTT. This gives the protein CATSDYPSDTQYF.

This clonotype has a handful of counts. The chain has TRBV6-1 and TRBJ2-7; 9 nucleotides line up with TRBD2. There are 15 residues in the CDR3. Trimming cost V 6 bases and J 4 bases; bases outside gene matches: 10. Per germline, CDR1 MNHNS and CDR2 SASEGT. CDR3 sequence reads: CASRGTGTSSYEQYF. As DNA, the CDR3 is TGTGCCAGCAGGGGCACCGGGACTAGCTCTTACGAGCAGTACTTC.

This clonotype was detected once. A much bigger clone sits one base away, suggesting this may be a read error. The CDR3 protein is CRVRLGAETDTQYF. The CDR3 bases are TGCCGCGTTCGCTTGGGGGCCGAAACAGATACGCAGTATTTT. V is TRBV29-1 and J is TRBJ2-3, with a tentative D call TRBD1 (6 bases). The CDR3 has 14 amino acids. Germline V gene lookup returns CDR1 SQVTM and CDR2 ANQGSEA.

V and J are TRBV7-9 and TRBJ2-3; 10 bases line up with TRBD2. The V gene's germline CDR1 is SEHNR and CDR2 FQNEAQ (reference sequence). CDR3 length: 15 residues. J was trimmed by 5 bases and V by 4 bases; bases with no gene match: 6. CDR3 in DNA: TGTGCCAGCAGCTGGGCTAGCGGGAGTGGAGATACGCAGTATTTT. This codes for CASSWASGSGDTQYF.

The chain uses TRBV2 and TRBJ2-6, with D unclear. V lost 5 bases, J lost 0 bases, and 2 bases lay in between. The CDR3 has 13 amino acids. Germline V CDR1 and CDR2: SNHLY, FYNNEI. In DNA form, the CDR3 reads TGTGCCAGCAGTAGCTCTGGGGCCAACGTCCTGACTTTC. Residues: CASSSSGANVLTF.

The J gene is TRBJ1-2, the V gene TRBV6-4; weak D call: TRBD1 (5 bases). The V and J ends lost 6 bases and 0 bases respectively, with 8 bases between them. The length of the CDR3 is 13 residues. Germline loops: CDR1 MRHNA, CDR2 SNTAGT. The CDR3 is CASRETANYGYTF. The CDR3 coding sequence is TGTGCCAGCAGAGAGACAGCTAACTATGGCTACACCTTC.

In the case of this clonotype: A read error may explain this, as a much larger clone is one base away. Without the conserved terminal phenylalanine or tryptophan, this CDR3 likely stems from a read error. J is TRBJ1-2 and V is TRBV29-1; D may be TRBD1 (5 bases). This CDR3 contains 15 residues. Deletions cut 0 bases from V and 2 bases from J, with 13 bases between. Germline CDR1 and CDR2: SQVTM and ANQGSEA. This chain's CDR3 is CSVEDRGQNNYGYTL. CDR3 DNA sequence: TGCAGCGTTGAAGATCGTGGACAAAACAACTATGGCTACACCCTC.

In nucleotides, the CDR3 is TGCGCCAGCAGCCAAGATCCCTACAGGGTGAGCTCTGGGGCCAACGTCCTGACTTTC. Translated, it gives CASSQDPYRVSSGANVLTF. The V and J genes are TRBV4-1 and TRBJ2-6; D perhaps matches TRBD1 (6 bases). There are 19 residues in the CDR3. V lost 0 bases and J lost 0, with 15 bases in between. Germline V gene lookup returns CDR1 MGHRA and CDR2 YSYEKL.

The chain joins TRBV6-1 to TRBJ2-1, with 11 positions matching TRBD2. In germline, CDR1 is MNHNS, CDR2 SASEGT. V shed 6 bases and J 7 bases; nucleotides not matched to a gene: 8. The CDR3 length is 15 residues. The CDR3 DNA is TGTGCCAGCAGCCCCGGGACTAGCGGAAGAAATGAGCAGTTCTTC. The encoded protein is CASSPGTSGRNEQFF.

Concerning this clonotype: Relative to the germline gene, one junction end is altered; a read error may explain this. The chain carries TRBV20-1 and TRBJ2-7; TRBD2 aligns across 9 bases. CDR3 length: 17 amino acids. The V gene's germline CDR1 is DFQATT and CDR2 SNEGSKA (reference sequence). The CDR3: CGARVLGGSREGAEQYF. CDR3 nucleotide sequence: TGCGGTGCTAGAGTATTGGGAGGTTCGCGGGAGGGCGCCGAGCAGTACTTC.

This clonotype has a handful of counts. This sequence joins TRBV20-1 and TRBJ1-5; 7 bases fit TRBD1. CDR1 and CDR2 from the germline V gene are DFQATT and SNEGSKA (reference sequence). The CDR3 is 15 amino acids. Trimming removed 0 bases from V and 4 bases from J; junction bases left unmatched: 6. Here the CDR3 DNA reads TGCAGTGCTAGAGATAGGGAGACAGGGAATCAGCCCCAGCATTTT. Translation: CSARDRETGNQPQHF.

V usage is TRBV10-3 and J usage is TRBJ2-1, with D perhaps matching TRBD1 or TRBD2 (5 bases each). From germline, CDR1 is ENHRY and CDR2 SYGVKD. V shed 7 bases and J shed 0 bases, with 16 bases lying between them. The CDR3 extends over 16 amino acids. The CDR3 nucleotides read TGTGCCATCAATAAAGACCGGGACGTCTCCTACAATGAGCAGTTCTTC. This sequence encodes CAINKDRDVSYNEQFF.

This chain connects TRBV20-1 to TRBJ2-7; the match to TRBD1 covers 9 bases. Germline loops: CDR1 DFQATT, CDR2 SNEGSKA (reference sequence). The length of the CDR3 is 18 residues. The trim removed 3 bases at V and 1 base at J, leaving 16 bases unmatched. The CDR3 spells CSASGSGTGKTISYEQYF. CDR3 DNA sequence: TGCAGTGCTAGTGGTTCCGGGACAGGGAAGACTATTTCCTACGAGCAGTACTTC.